This TCR gamma chain was sequenced in a study of Vδ1+ human thymocytes (dated by TCRdb to 2016 to 2019). The study in broad terms: The study characterised mRNA-level TRG and TRD CDR3 repertoires of highly purified Vdelta1+ thymocytes from young children as a data resource. Earlier work had validated the multiplex-based CDR3 amplicon strategy against 5'RACE-based methods for generating CDR3 amplicons.

To note about this clone: The specificity of this receptor is unknown. A read error is possible here, since a much larger clone lies one base away.

Unmatched junction bases come to 9, with V trimmed by 4 bases and J by 6 bases. Per the germline V gene, EGSTGY is the CDR1 and YDSYTSSV is the CDR2. The CDR3, cysteine through phenylalanine, is 13 amino acids long. Only the CDR3 portion is preserved as DNA: 39 bases, with reading frame beginning at the first base. RNA extraction was performed with the RNeasy mini kit, and reverse transcription was done with Superscript III. To generate the CDR3 amplicons, a multiplex PCR was run using pooled V-gene forward primers together with a constant-region reverse primer that carried Illumina adaptor overhangs. After gel purification, the amplicons were indexed with Nextera index primers during about 8 additional PCR cycles and then purified using AMPure XP beads. The libraries were sequenced on an Illumina MiSeq using paired-end 250 bp reads, dual indexing and a 20% PhiX spike-in. The paper's data handling went like this. Reads were quality checked with FastQC, and TRG read pairs were merged with ea-utils fastq-join. IMGT/HighV-QUEST was used to annotate sequences, retaining only productive sequences with an unambiguous V-gene assignment, and each clonotype was defined by an identical CDR3 sequence. For downstream analysis, VDJtools 1.1.1, tcR 2.2.3, Treemap and vegan Shannon diversity in R 3.4.4 were used. Public reads were reanalyzed in TCRdb with CATT, and rows carrying the same DNA were merged afterwards. None of the V and J calls come from the authors' own analysis; TCRdb made them. For this sample the table gives some 22,000 gamma-chain clones, of which 12% to 15% were detected only once. The ten largest clones add up to 1.9% of the sample.

Overall results and qualifications from the work: Donors did not cluster by age or sex, so the analyses were not stratified by age or sex. Although sort purity was high, roughly a fifth of thymic TRD sequences were Vdelta2 (with a few Vdelta3), in contrast to the peripheral blood Vdelta1+ controls. Numerous TRG clonotypes were shared among donors (up to roughly 6.9x10^3), while TRD repertoires were essentially private (a maximum of 116 shared). Because unexpected Vdelta2 sequences could lead to misinterpretation of bulk repertoire data, the authors recommended using highly purified populations and single-cell validation. Thymic TRG and TRD repertoires appeared highly polyclonal with Gaussian CDR3 length distributions, unlike oligoclonal peripheral blood repertoires.

Thymic samples were depleted of alphabeta T cells, then CD3+ TCRVdelta1+ TCRVdelta2- thymocytes were FACS-sorted. The purity of the sorted Vdelta1+ thymocytes fell between 98% and 99.6%. Thymic specimens came from 8 or 9 paediatric patients undergoing corrective cardiac surgery, aged from 5 days to 15 months. Thymic tissue was dispersed and mononuclear cells isolated on a Histopaque-1077 density gradient. Staining used anti-TCRVdelta1 clone TS8.2, anti-TCRVdelta2 clone B6, anti-CD3 clone HIT3a and anti-TCRalphabeta clone IP26 antibodies. This receptor was taken from a child less than two years old who had congenital heart surgery. The chain is assembled from TRGV4 and TRGJ1 or TRGJ2. Material: Vdelta1+ gamma-delta thymocytes from the thymus. This specimen's cell subset or site label, per the study, means: FACS-sorted CD3+ TCRalphabeta- TCRVdelta1+ TCRVdelta2- thymocytes. The nucleotide sequence reads as follows: TGTGCCACCTGGGACGGGCGTTGTTATAAGAAACTCTTT. Its protein reads: CATWDGRCYKKLF.